The T cell receptor (beta chain) under discussion was sequenced for a study of neurological immune-mediated disorders. This clonotype came up many times. Its antigen is still unknown. Study-level results: No expanded-clone CDR3 amino acid sequence recurred across subjects, suggesting private TCR-beta repertoires.

Sequencing runs each yielded over 200 million TCR-beta sequences from 15-18 subjects. TCRdb independently ran MiXCR on the 5' RACE reads; one entry per CDR3 protein. The table records approximately 43,000 distinct CDR3 sequences, 2.5% of them present only once. Germline CDR1 and CDR2: ENHRY and SYGVKD. The CDR3 loop spans 14 amino acids. Trimming took off 2 bases at V and 4 bases at J, with 9 bases between the two ends. This chain joins TRBV10-3 and TRBJ2-1; a possible D gene is TRBD2 (6 bases). The clonotype originates from a man aged 25-45 years with multiple sclerosis. Sequencing was performed on PBMCs. CDR3 in amino acids: CAISESGGYNEQFF. CDR3 in DNA: TGTGCCATCAGTGAGAGCGGAGGGTACAATGAGCAGTTCTTC.